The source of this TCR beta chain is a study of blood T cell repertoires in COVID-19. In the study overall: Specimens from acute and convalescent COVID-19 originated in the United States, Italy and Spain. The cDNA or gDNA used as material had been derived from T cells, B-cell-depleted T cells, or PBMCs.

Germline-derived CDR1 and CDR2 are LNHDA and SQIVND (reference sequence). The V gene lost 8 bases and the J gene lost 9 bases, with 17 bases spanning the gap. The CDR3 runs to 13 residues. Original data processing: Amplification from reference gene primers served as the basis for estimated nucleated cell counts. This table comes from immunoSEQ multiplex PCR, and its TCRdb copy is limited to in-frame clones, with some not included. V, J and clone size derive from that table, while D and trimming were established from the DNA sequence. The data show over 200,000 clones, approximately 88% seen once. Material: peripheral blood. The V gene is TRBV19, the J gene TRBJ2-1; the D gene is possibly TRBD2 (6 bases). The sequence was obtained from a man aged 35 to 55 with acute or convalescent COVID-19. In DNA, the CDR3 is TGTGCCAGTGGGTCGACTAGAATGAGTGAGCAGTTCTTC. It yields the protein CASGSTRMSEQFF.